The 13 T cell receptor beta chains in this list originate from one sample, sequenced in a study of T cell responses to AZD1222 COVID-19 vaccine. Generated by immunoSEQ multiplex PCR, the TCRdb table keeps only in-frame clones and is missing some. The sample contains about 130,000 clones, about 86% of which appear only once. Sequenced material: peripheral blood, taken on day 0 of AZD1222 vaccination. The source of these receptors is an adult in good health.

The J gene is TRBJ1-4, the V gene TRBV6-2 or TRBV6-3, with TRBD1 matching 7 bases. V dropped 6 bases and J dropped 8; count of bases not matched to a gene: 9. The germline V gene has CDR1 MNHEY and CDR2 SVGEGT. The CDR3 extends over 14 amino acids. In DNA form, the CDR3 reads TGTGCCAGCAGCCGGACAGGTGGGAGGGAAAAACTGTTTTTT. Translating gives CASSRTGGREKLFF.

The gene calls are TRBV19 and TRBJ1-3; 9 bases map to TRBD1. V shed 7 bases and J 8 bases; nucleotides not matched to a gene: 12. In germline, CDR1 is LNHDA, CDR2 SQIVND (reference sequence). CDR3 length equals 15 residues. The chain's CDR3 is CASTQTGGIRYTIYF. As DNA, the CDR3 is TGTGCCAGTACCCAGACAGGGGGTATCAGGTACACCATATATTTT.

The chain has TRBV27 and TRBJ1-4, with 9 bases identical to TRBD1. In germline, CDR1 is MNHEY, CDR2 SMNVEV (reference sequence). CDR3 length equals 14 residues. J was trimmed by 7 bases and V by 3 bases; bases with no gene match: 3. The CDR3 region has the DNA TGTGCCAGCAGTTTGGACAGGGGCTCTGAAAAACTGTTTTTT. This translates into CASSLDRGSEKLFF.

This clone was recorded only once. The chain carries TRBV7-8 and TRBJ2-1; 7 bases line up with TRBD1. The germline V gene has CDR1 SGHVS and CDR2 FQNEAQ. V lost 1 base to trimming and J lost 4 bases; unmatched junction nucleotides: 4. The CDR3 sequence is 15 residues long. CDR3 protein: CASSLVAGGYNEQFF. In DNA, the CDR3 is TGTGCCAGCAGCTTAGTAGCAGGGGGATACAATGAGCAGTTCTTC.

The chain has TRBV28 and TRBJ1-5, with 8 bases identical to TRBD1. Germline V lookup: CDR1 MDHEN, CDR2 SYDVKM. The CDR3 extends over 16 amino acids. Losses at the gene ends were 4 bases for V and 3 bases for J; bases not matched to a gene: 8. CDR3 amino acids: CASSSSGTGFNQPQHF. The CDR3 DNA sequence: TGTGCCAGCAGTTCGTCCGGGACAGGCTTCAATCAGCCCCAGCATTTT. Drawing the rest from reference TRBV28 and TRBJ1-5, the complete variable domain is DVKVTQSSRYLVKRTGEKVFLECVQDMDHENMFWYRQDPGLGLRLIYFSYDVKMKEKGDIPEGYSVSREKKERFSLILESASTNQTSMYLCASSSSGTGFNQPQHFGDGTRLSIL.

This clone was picked up one time. The V call is TRBV7-3, the J call TRBJ2-1; D might be TRBD1 (6 bases). This CDR3 is built from 16 residues. Between the trimmed V and J ends, which lost 2 bases and 2 bases, there was a span of 13 bases. Germline V gene sequence: CDR1 SGHTA, CDR2 FQGTGA. CDR3 in amino acids: CASSLAPSGAYNEQFF. CDR3 nucleotide sequence: TGTGCCAGCAGCTTAGCCCCGTCAGGGGCCTACAATGAGCAGTTCTTC.

V gene TRBV7-2 combines with J gene TRBJ2-1; 7 nucleotides agree with TRBD2. The CDR3 length is 16 residues. Germline-derived CDR1 and CDR2 are SGHTA and FQGNSA. Trimming took 5 bases from V and 2 from J; bases not matched to a gene: 9. In nucleotides, the CDR3 is TGTGCCAGCAGCCCCGCTTTGGGGGGGACCTACAATGAGCAGTTCTTC. This codes for CASSPALGGTYNEQFF.

The chain carries TRBV5-1 and TRBJ1-6; 9 nucleotides agree with TRBD1. V lost 5 bases, J lost 11 bases, and 8 bases stayed unmatched. This CDR3 is built from 14 residues. Germline CDR1 SGHRS, CDR2 YFSETQ. The CDR3 loop reads CASSTDRGNTPLHF. The DNA for the CDR3 is TGCGCCAGCAGTACGGACAGGGGAAATACACCCCTCCACTTT.

The J gene is TRBJ2-7, the V gene TRBV27; TRBD2 is a possible D gene (5 bases). This CDR3 contains 13 residues. V lost 11 bases and J 3 bases, leaving 17 bases between the germline ends. Germline CDR1 is MNHEY and CDR2 is SMNVEV (reference sequence). CDR3 coding DNA: TGTGCCTCCCAGCAGGTCGGGAACTACGAGCAGTACTTC. It encodes CASQQVGNYEQYF.

The chain carries TRBV3-1 (or the pseudogene TRBV3-2) and TRBJ2-3; maybe TRBD2 (5 bases). This CDR3 region has 12 residues. The V gene lost 4 bases and the J gene lost 6 bases, with 8 bases spanning the gap. Germline V gene lookup returns CDR1 LGHDT and CDR2 YNNKEL (reference sequence). CDR3 sequence: CASSPWEDTQYF. DNA of the CDR3: TGTGCCAGCAGCCCCTGGGAGGATACGCAGTATTTT.

This clone was seen just once. This chain connects TRBV11-2 to TRBJ2-1; TRBD2 matches at 7 bases. J lost 1 base, V lost 0 bases, and 9 bases had no gene match. Per germline, CDR1 SGHAT and CDR2 FQNNGV. The CDR3 loop spans 18 amino acids. CDR3 bases: TGTGCCAGCAGCTTAGATCTTATCGGGAGGCGGTCCTACAATGAGCAGTTCTTC. It codes for CASSLDLIGRRSYNEQFF.

This rearrangement joins TRBV5-1 to TRBJ2-7; D may be TRBD1 or TRBD2 (5 bases each). Trimming removed 0 bases from V and 2 bases from J, with 12 bases in between. CDR1 and CDR2 from the germline V gene are SGHRS and YFSETQ. The CDR3 runs to 15 residues. The CDR3 protein is CASSLGGVPTYEQYF. In nucleotides, the CDR3 is TGCGCCAGCAGCTTGGGAGGGGTCCCAACCTACGAGCAGTACTTC.

In DNA form, the CDR3 reads TGTGCCAGCAGCCAATACTATAGCGGGAGGGATACGCAGTATTTT. This encodes CASSQYYSGRDTQYF. The J gene is TRBJ2-3, the V gene TRBV14; 10 bases agree with TRBD2. The V gene's germline CDR1 is SGHDN and CDR2 FVKESK. The CDR3 contains 15 residues. Trimming cost V 2 bases and J 6 bases; bases outside gene matches: 5.